Each of the 2 T cell receptor beta chains below was sequenced from the same sample in a study of blood T cell repertoires in COVID-19. Sequenced by immunoSEQ multiplex PCR; TCRdb stores in-frame clones only, minus some. The repertoire consists of hundreds of thousands of clones, with around 85% occurring once and the leading ten covering roughly 5%. The specimen was peripheral blood. Receptors were obtained from a man aged 45-65 years with active or convalescent COVID-19.

There are a few counts of this clone. J is TRBJ1-1 and V is TRBV3-1 (or the pseudogene TRBV3-2), with D maybe TRBD1 (6 bases). This CDR3 is built from 12 residues. Per germline, CDR1 LGHDT and CDR2 YNNKEL (reference sequence). V lost 3 bases to trimming and J lost 11 bases, with 13 bases between them. Written as DNA, the CDR3 is TGTGCCAGCAGCCAGGGAGGGGGTGGCGCTTTCTTT. Protein: CASSQGGGGAFF.

This chain links TRBV19 with TRBJ1-5, with 8 nucleotides matching TRBD1. Germline V gene sequence: CDR1 LNHDA, CDR2 SQIVND (reference sequence). This CDR3 comprises 15 residues. Losses at the gene ends were 7 bases for V and 1 base for J; bases not matched to a gene: 6. The CDR3 coding sequence is TGTGCCAGTACTGACAGGGGAGGAAGCAATCAGCCCCAGCATTTT. It is translated as CASTDRGGSNQPQHF.